Sequencing of this TCR beta chain was carried out in a study of blood T cell repertoires in COVID-19. Study overall: Sources were T cells, B-cell-depleted T cells, or PBMCs; the material itself was cDNA or gDNA.

Sequencing was performed with immunoSEQ multiplex PCR; in TCRdb, only in-frame clones are kept and a portion is missing. The sample gives around 88,000 clones, approximately 84% of which show up once; less than 4.5% is in the top ten. This CDR3 has 14 residues. Germline V CDR1 and CDR2: SGHNT, YYREEE (reference sequence). The ends lost 4 bases at V and 3 bases at J; junction bases unmatched: 2. What was sequenced was peripheral blood. This receptor was obtained from a man aged 55 to 69 with acute or convalescent COVID-19. V usage is TRBV5-4 and J usage is TRBJ1-5; TRBD1 matches 9 bases. The CDR3 DNA is TGTGCCAGCAGCCGGACAGGGGACAATCAGCCCCAGCATTTT. Translation: CASSRTGDNQPQHF. Based on the CDR3 plus reference TRBV5-4 and TRBJ1-5, the full variable domain is ETGVTQSPTHLIKTRGQQVTLRCSSQSGHNTVSWYQQALGQGPQFIFQYYREEENGRGNFPPRFSGLQFPNYSSELNVNALELDDSALYLCASSRTGDNQPQHFGDGTRLSIL.